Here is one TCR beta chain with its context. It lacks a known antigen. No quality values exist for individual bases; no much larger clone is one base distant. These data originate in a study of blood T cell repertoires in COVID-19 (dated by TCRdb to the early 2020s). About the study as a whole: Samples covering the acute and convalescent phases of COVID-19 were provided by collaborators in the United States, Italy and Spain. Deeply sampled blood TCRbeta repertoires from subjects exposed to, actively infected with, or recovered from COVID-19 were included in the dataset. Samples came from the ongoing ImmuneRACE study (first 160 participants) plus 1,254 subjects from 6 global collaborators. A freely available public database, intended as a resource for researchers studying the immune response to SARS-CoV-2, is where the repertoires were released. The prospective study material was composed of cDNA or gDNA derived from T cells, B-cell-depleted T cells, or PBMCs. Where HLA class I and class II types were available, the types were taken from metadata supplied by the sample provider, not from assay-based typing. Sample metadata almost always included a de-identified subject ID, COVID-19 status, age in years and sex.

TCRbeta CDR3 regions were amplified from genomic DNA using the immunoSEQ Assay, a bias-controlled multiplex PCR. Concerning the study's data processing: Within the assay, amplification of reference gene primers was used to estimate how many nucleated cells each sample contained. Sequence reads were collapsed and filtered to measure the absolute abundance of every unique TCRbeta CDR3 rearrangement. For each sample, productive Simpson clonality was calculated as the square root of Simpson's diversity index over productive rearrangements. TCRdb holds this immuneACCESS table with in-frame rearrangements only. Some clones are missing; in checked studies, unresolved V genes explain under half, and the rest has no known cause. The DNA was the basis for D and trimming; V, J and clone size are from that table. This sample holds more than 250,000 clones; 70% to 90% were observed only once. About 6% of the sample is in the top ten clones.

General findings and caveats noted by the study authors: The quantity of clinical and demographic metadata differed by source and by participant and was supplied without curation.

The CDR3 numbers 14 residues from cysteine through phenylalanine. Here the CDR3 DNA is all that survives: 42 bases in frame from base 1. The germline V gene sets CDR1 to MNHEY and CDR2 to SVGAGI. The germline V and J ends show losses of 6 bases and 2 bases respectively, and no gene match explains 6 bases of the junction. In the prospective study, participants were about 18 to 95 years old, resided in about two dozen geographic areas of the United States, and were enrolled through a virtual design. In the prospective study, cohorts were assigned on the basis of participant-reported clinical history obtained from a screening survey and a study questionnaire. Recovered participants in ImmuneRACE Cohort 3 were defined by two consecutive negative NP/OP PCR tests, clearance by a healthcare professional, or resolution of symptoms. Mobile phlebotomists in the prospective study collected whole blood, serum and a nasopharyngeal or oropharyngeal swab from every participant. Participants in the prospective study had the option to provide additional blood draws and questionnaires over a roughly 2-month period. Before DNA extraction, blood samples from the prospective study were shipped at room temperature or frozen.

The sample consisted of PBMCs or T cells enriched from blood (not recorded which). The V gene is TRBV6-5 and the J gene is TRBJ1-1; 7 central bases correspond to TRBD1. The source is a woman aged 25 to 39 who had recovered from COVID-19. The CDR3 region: CASRDGTANTEAFF. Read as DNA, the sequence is TGTGCCAGCAGAGACGGGACAGCCAACACTGAAGCTTTCTTT.